The entry that follows covers one T cell receptor (beta chain) sequence. The data were taken from a study of PD-1 blockade in classical Hodgkin lymphoma. CDR1 is SGDLS and CDR2 is YYNGEE in the germline V gene. Trimming left V 7 bases short and J 7 bases short, with 15 bases between. There are 14 residues in the CDR3. No patient escaped relapse after autologous stem cell transplantation, and brentuximab vedotin exposure varied. Method: immunoSEQ multiplex PCR; TCRdb's copy keeps in-frame clones and lacks some. The top ten hold approximately 25% of the sample, which has some 15,000 clones, more than 75% seen once.

The sequence was collected from a human donor with classical Hodgkin lymphoma. The genes are TRBV9 and TRBJ1-6, with D perhaps TRBD1 (6 bases). The sequencing used peripheral blood mononuclear cells (PBMCs), collected at baseline. The CDR3 is CASSWDTTNSPLHF. CDR3 nucleotides: TGTGCCAGCTCCTGGGACACAACAAATTCACCCCTCCACTTT.